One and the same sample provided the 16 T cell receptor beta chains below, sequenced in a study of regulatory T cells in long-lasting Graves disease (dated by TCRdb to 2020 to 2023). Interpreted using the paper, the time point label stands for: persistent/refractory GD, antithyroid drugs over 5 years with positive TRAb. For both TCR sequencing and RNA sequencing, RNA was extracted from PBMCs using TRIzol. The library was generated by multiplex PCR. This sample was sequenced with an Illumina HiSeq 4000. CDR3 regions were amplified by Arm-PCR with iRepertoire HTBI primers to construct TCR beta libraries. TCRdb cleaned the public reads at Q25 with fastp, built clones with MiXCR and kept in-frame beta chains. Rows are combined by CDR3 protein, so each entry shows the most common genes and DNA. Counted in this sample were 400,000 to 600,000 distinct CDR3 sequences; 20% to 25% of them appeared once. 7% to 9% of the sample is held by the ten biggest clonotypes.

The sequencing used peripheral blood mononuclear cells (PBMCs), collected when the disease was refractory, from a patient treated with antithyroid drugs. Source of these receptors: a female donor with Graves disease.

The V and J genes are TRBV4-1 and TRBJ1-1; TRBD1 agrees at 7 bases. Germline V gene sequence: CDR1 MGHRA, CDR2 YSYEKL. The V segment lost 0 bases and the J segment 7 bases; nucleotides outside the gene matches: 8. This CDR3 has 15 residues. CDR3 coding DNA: TGCGCCAGCAGCCAAGATTATCACAGGGGACATGAAGCTTTCTTT. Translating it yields CASSQDYHRGHEAFF.

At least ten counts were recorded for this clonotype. CDR3 sequence reads: CASRKRGGSGYEQYF. The CDR3 nucleotides are TGTGCCAGCAGAAAACGGGGCGGGAGTGGGTACGAGCAGTACTTC. The J gene is TRBJ2-7, the V gene TRBV7-8, with 7 bases aligning to TRBD2. CDR1 SGHVS and CDR2 FQNEAQ come from the germline V gene. With 6 bases clipped from V and 4 bases from J, the junction kept 12 bases outside the gene matches. The CDR3 is made up of 15 amino acids.

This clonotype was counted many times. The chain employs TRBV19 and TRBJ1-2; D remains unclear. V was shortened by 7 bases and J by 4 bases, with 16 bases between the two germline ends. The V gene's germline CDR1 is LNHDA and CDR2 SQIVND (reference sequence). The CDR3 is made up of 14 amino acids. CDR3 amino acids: CASTASGIVYGYTF. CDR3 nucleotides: TGTGCCAGTACCGCAAGCGGGATAGTCTATGGCTACACCTTC.

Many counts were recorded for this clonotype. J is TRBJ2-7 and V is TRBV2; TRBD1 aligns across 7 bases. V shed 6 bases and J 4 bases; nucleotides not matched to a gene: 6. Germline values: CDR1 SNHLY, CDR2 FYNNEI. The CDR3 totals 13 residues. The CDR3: CASRTLRGYEQYF. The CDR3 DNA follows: TGTGCCAGCAGGACCCTCAGGGGGTACGAGCAGTACTTC.

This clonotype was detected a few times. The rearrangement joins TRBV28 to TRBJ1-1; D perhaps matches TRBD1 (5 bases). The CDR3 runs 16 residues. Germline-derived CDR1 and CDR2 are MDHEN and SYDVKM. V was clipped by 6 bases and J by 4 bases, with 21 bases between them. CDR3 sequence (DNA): TGTGCCAGCAGCCCACCAGGGCAGGCCCCGGTCACTGAAGCTTTCTTT. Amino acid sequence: CASSPPGQAPVTEAFF.

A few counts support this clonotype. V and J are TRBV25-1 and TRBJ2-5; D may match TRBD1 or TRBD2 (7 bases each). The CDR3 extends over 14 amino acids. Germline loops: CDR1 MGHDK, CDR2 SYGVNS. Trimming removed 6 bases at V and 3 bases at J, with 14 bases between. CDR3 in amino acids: CASSRPGGEETQYF. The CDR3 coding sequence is TGTGCCAGCAGCAGACCAGGGGGGGAAGAGACCCAGTACTTC.

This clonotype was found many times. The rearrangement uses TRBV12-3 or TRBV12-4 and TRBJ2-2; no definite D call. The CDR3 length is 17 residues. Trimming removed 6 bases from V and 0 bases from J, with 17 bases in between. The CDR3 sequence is CASRKDRYTANTGELFF. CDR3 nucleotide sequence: TGTGCCAGCAGAAAAGATCGGTACACAGCGAACACCGGGGAGCTGTTTTTT.

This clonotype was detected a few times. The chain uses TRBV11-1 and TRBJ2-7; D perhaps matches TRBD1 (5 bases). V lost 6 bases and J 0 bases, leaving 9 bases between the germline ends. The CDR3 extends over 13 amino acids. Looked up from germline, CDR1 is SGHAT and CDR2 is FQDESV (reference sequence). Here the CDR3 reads CASRAGNSYEQYF. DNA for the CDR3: TGTGCCAGCAGAGCAGGGAACTCCTACGAGCAGTACTTC.

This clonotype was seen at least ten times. CDR3 in amino acids: CASSSASGGDYEQYF. The CDR3 nucleotides are TGTGCCAGCAGCTCGGCCAGCGGGGGTGACTACGAGCAGTACTTC. The rearrangement joins TRBV11-2 to TRBJ2-7; 8 nucleotides align to TRBD2. V lost 4 bases, J lost 3 bases, and 8 bases stayed unmatched. This CDR3 spans 15 amino acids. Germline V gene data show CDR1 as SGHAT and CDR2 as FQNNGV.

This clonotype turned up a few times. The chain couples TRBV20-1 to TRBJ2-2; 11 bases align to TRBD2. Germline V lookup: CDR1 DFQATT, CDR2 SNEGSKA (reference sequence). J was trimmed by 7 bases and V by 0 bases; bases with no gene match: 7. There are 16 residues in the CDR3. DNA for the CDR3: TGCAGTGCTAGAGATCCGACTAGCGGGGCCCACGGGGAGCTGTTTTTT. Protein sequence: CSARDPTSGAHGELFF.

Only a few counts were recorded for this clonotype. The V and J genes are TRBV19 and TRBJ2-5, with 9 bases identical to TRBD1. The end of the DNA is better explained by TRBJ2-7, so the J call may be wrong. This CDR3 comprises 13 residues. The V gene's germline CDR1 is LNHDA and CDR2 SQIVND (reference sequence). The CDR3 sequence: CASSMTGGYEQYF. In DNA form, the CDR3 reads TGTGCCAGTAGTATGACAGGGGGCTACGAGCAGTACTTC.

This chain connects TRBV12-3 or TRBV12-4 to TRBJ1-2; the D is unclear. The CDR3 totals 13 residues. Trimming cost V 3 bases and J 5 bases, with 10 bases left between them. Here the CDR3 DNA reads TGTGCCAGCAGTTTTGTCAGTCTATATGGCTACACCTTC. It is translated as CASSFVSLYGYTF.

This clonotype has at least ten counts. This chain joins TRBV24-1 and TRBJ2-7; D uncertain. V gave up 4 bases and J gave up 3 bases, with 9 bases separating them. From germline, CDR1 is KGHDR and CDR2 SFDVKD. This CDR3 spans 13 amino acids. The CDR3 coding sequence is TGTGCCACCAGTGAGGCGGCAAACTACGAGCAGTACTTC. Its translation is CATSEAANYEQYF.

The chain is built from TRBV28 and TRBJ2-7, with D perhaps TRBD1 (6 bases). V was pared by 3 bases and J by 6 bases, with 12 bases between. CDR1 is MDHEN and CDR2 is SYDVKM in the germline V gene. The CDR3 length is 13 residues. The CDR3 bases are TGTGCCAGCAGTTTTGATCAGGGGAGCGAGCAGTACTTC. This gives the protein CASSFDQGSEQYF.

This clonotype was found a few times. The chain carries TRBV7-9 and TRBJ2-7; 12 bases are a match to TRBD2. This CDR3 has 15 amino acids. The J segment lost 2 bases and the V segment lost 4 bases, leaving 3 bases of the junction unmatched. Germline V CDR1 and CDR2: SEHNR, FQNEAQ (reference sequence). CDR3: CASSSSGRAPYEQYF. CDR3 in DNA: TGTGCCAGCAGCTCTAGCGGGAGGGCCCCCTACGAGCAGTACTTC.

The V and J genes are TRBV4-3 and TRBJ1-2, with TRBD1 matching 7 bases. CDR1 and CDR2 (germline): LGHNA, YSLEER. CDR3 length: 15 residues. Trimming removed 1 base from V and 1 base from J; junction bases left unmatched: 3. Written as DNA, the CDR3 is TGCGCCAGCAGCCAAGTTACAGGGGTTAACTATGGCTACACCTTC. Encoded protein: CASSQVTGVNYGYTF.